The clone carrying this T cell receptor (beta chain) appeared many times. Its antigen is as yet unknown. TCRdb processed the multiplex PCR reads anew with MiXCR; each CDR3 protein has one entry. The sample lists over 200,000 distinct CDR3 sequences, less than 45% occurring once. This specimen comes from a study of breast tumors, draining lymph nodes, adjacent tissues. Regarding the study as a whole: Tumor T cell lymph node origin was a supported hypothesis, not proven. Tumor TCR diversity was below lymph nodes but above nontumor tissue.

Axillary draining lymph nodes of breast cancer patients supplied the node samples. Germline-derived CDR1 and CDR2 are SNHLY and FYNNEI. V shed 9 bases, J shed 5 bases, and the junction held 6 bases outside the gene matches. The CDR3 has 13 amino acids. The chain uses TRBV2 and TRBJ2-1, with 8 bases identical to TRBD2. The TCR originated in a female donor with breast cancer. Some clones in this sample may be carry-over from other donors' samples. The source material was axillary lymph node tissue. The CDR3 sequence is CARYGTRDNEQFF. The CDR3 DNA reads as TGTGCCAGGTACGGGACTAGAGACAATGAGCAGTTCTTC.